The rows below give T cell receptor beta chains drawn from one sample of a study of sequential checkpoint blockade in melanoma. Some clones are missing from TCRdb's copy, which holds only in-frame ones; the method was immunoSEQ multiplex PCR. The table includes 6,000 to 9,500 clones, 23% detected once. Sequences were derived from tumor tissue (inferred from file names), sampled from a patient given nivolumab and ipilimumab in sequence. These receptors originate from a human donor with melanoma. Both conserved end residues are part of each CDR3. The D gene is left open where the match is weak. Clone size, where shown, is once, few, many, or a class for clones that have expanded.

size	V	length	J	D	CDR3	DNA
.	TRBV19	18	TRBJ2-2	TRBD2	CASSIGTYSGRATGELFF	TGTGCCAGTAGTATAGGGACCTATAGCGGGAGGGCCACCGGGGAGCTGTTTTTT
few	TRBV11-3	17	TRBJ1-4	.	CASSYLRGERTNEKLFF	TGTGCCAGCAGCTACCTTCGGGGCGAGAGAACTAATGAAAAACTGTTTTTT
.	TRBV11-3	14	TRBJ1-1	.	CASSLVALNTEAFF	TGTGCCAGCAGCTTAGTCGCGCTGAACACTGAAGCTTTCTTT
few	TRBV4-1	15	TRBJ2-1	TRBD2	CASSPSGRGRNEQFF	TGCGCCAGCAGCCCTAGCGGGAGGGGGCGGAATGAGCAGTTCTTC
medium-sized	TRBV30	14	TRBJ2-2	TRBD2	CACTSGSRPGELFF	TGTGCCTGCACTAGCGGGAGTCGGCCCGGGGAGCTGTTTTTT
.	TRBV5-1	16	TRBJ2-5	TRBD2	CASSLASGTIQETQYF	TGCGCCAGCAGCTTGGCTAGCGGGACGATTCAAGAGACCCAGTACTTC
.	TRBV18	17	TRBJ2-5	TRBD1	CASSAGTGRTGQVAQYF	TGTGCCAGCTCAGCCGGGACAGGGAGGACCGGCCAGGTGGCCCAGTACTTC
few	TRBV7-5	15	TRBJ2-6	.	CASSFRGSGANVLTF	TGTGCCAGCAGCTTCCGGGGGTCTGGGGCCAACGTCCTGACTTTC
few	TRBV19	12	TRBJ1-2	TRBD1	CASMTGNYGYTF	TGTGCCAGTATGACAGGGAACTATGGCTACACCTTC
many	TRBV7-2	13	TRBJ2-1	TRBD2	CAIRTSGGHEQFF	TGTGCCATCCGGACTAGCGGCGGTCATGAGCAGTTCTTC
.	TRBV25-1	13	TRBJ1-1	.	CASSIGVNTEAFF	TGTGCCAGCAGTATAGGGGTGAACACTGAAGCTTTCTTT
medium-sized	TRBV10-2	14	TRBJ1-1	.	CASSESGIGTEAFF	TGCGCCAGCAGTGAGTCAGGTATAGGCACTGAAGCTTTCTTT
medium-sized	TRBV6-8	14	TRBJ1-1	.	CASSPPWGNTEAFF	TGTGCCAGCAGCCCGCCCTGGGGGAACACTGAAGCTTTCTTT
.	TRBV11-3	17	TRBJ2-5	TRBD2	CASSPGTSGRGLETQYF	TGTGCCAGCAGTCCAGGGACTAGCGGGAGAGGTCTGGAGACCCAGTACTTC
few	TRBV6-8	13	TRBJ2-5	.	CASRPPSQETQYF	TGTGCCAGCAGGCCCCCGTCGCAAGAGACCCAGTACTTC
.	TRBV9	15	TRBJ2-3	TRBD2	CASSPLAGSTDTQYF	TGTGCCAGCAGCCCACTAGCGGGGAGCACAGATACGCAGTATTTT
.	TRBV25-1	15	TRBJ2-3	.	CASSDPTDYTDTQYF	TGTGCCAGCAGTGACCCCACAGATTACACAGATACGCAGTATTTT
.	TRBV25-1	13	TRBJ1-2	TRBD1	CASSAQGAYGYTF	TGTGCCAGCAGTGCACAGGGGGCCTATGGCTACACCTTC
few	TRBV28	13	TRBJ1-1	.	CASERGRGKIAFF	TGTGCCAGCGAAAGGGGGAGGGGAAAAATAGCTTTCTTT
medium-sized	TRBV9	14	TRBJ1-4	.	CASSEGATNEKLFF	TGTGCCAGCAGCGAAGGGGCAACTAATGAAAAACTGTTTTTT
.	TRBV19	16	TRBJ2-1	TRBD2	CASSIDWTSRYNEQFF	TGTGCCAGTAGTATAGACTGGACTAGCCGGTACAATGAGCAGTTCTTC
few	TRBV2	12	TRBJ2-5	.	CASSWDQETQYF	TGTGCCAGCTCTTGGGACCAAGAGACCCAGTACTTC
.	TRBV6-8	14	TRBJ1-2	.	CASSSWTVNYGYTF	TGTGCCAGCAGTTCATGGACGGTTAACTATGGCTACACCTTC
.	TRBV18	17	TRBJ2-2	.	CASSPPLGTVAPGELFF	TGTGCCAGCTCACCCCCATTGGGGACCGTAGCGCCCGGGGAGCTGTTTTTT